The clone carrying this TCR beta chain appeared many times. Antigen: not known. Samples came from axillary lymph nodes draining the breast cancer. This sample was taken from a study of breast tumors, draining lymph nodes, adjacent tissues. TCRdb independently ran MiXCR on the multiplex PCR reads; one entry per CDR3 protein. The sample yields approximately 130,000 distinct CDR3 sequences, approximately 21% seen once. This CDR3 spans 16 amino acids. V dropped 3 bases and J dropped 5; count of bases not matched to a gene: 10. Per the germline V gene, CDR1 is LNHDA and CDR2 is SQIVND (reference sequence). Findings of the study overall: The lymph node origin of tumor T cells was framed as consistent with a hypothesis, not demonstrated.

Sequenced: axillary lymph node tissue. The chain joins TRBV19 to TRBJ2-3; 8 nucleotides agree with TRBD2. The TCR sequence derives from a female donor with breast cancer. Some clones in this sample may be carry-over from other donors' samples. The CDR3 nucleotides read TGTGCCAGTAGTATGGGGAGCGGGAGATTGATAGATACGCAGTATTTT. This codes for CASSMGSGRLIDTQYF. Based on the CDR3 plus reference TRBV19 and TRBJ2-3, the full variable domain is DGGITQSPKYLFRKEGQNVTLSCEQNLNHDAMYWYRQDPGQGLRLIYYSQIVNDFQKGDIAEGYSVSREKKESFPLTVTSAQKNPTAFYLCASSMGSGRLIDTQYFGPGTRLTVL.